The rows below give T cell receptor beta chains drawn from one sample of a study of blood T cell repertoires in COVID-19. TCRdb's copy holds only in-frame clones and misses some; the assay was immunoSEQ multiplex PCR. The top ten hold around 3.8% of the sample, which has about 220,000 clones, around 86% seen once. The material sequenced was PBMCs or T cells enriched from blood (not recorded which). The receptors derive from a woman between 35 and 50 years old with acute COVID-19. CDR3s include the opening cysteine and the closing phenylalanine or tryptophan. Fields, in order: J gene, V gene, D gene, clone size, CDR3 DNA, CDR3 protein. A D gene is named only where the DNA matches it firmly. Size is omitted from some rows. Given values are once, few, many or a class for expanded clones.

TRBJ1-4 | TRBV2 | TRBD1 | NA | TGTGCCAGCATGGGACAGGCACATAATGAAAAACTGTTTTTT | CASMGQAHNEKLFF
TRBJ2-2 | TRBV6-1 | NA | NA | TGTGCCAGCAGTGAACGAGGACAGAACACCGGGGAGCTGTTTTTT | CASSERGQNTGELFF
TRBJ1-2 | TRBV7-2 | TRBD1 | NA | TGTGCCAGCAGCCACAGACAGGGGGCCGACTATGGCTACACCTTC | CASSHRQGADYGYTF
TRBJ1-1 | TRBV5-1 | NA | NA | TGCGCCAGCAGCTTAATGGACACAAACACTGAAGCTTTCTTT | CASSLMDTNTEAFF
TRBJ1-1 | TRBV13 | TRBD1 | NA | TGTGCCAGCAGCTCAAGGGACAGAAACACTGAAGCTTTCTTT | CASSSRDRNTEAFF
TRBJ1-2 | TRBV5-1 | TRBD1 | NA | TGCGCCAGCAGCCCCCGGGACAGGGGGCTTCAAGGCTACACCTTC | CASSPRDRGLQGYTF
TRBJ1-2 | TRBV6-6 | TRBD1 | NA | TGTGCCAGCACCGACCTCCGGGACAGGGGAGGCTACACCTTC | CASTDLRDRGGYTF
TRBJ2-3 | TRBV5-1 | NA | NA | TGCGCCAGCAGCTTTTCTAGCACAGATACGCAGTATTTT | CASSFSSTDTQYF
TRBJ1-1 | TRBV19 | TRBD1 | NA | TGTGCCAGTAGTGCCCGGGACAGGGGCTACACTGAAGCTTTCTTT | CASSARDRGYTEAFF
TRBJ1-4 | TRBV7-9 | NA | few | TGTGCCAGCAGCTTCCCCATTGCAACTAATGAAAAACTGTTTTTT | CASSFPIATNEKLFF
TRBJ1-1 | TRBV12-5 | NA | once | TGTGCTAGTGGTTTGGTACTAGGTCAGTTGAACACTGAAGCTTTCTTT | CASGLVLGQLNTEAFF
TRBJ2-7 | TRBV5-1 | TRBD2 | NA | TGCGCCAGCAGCTTGGCCTCGGATGGCGGGGGGGCCCCCTACGAGCAGTACTTC | CASSLASDGGGAPYEQYF
TRBJ1-2 | TRBV25-1 | TRBD1 | once | TGTGCCAGCAGTGACTCCGACAGGGACTATGGCTACACCTTC | CASSDSDRDYGYTF
TRBJ1-5 | TRBV7-9 | NA | NA | TGTGCCAGCAGCCCCGGGGGGGGAAGACTGGGTTCTCAGCCCCTGCATTTT | CASSPGGGRLGSQPLHF
TRBJ1-1 | TRBV9 | TRBD1 | NA | TGTGCCAGCAGCGCTACAGGGGGCCCCACTGAAGCTTTCTTT | CASSATGGPTEAFF
TRBJ1-3 | TRBV7-2 | NA | once | TGTGCCAGCAGCTTAGGACCCCAGGGGCACTCTGGAAACACCATATATTTT | CASSLGPQGHSGNTIYF
TRBJ1-2 | TRBV21-1 | NA | NA | TGTGCCAGCAGCAACCTGTGGGACAGGGGGCACAGGTATGGCTACACCTTC | CASSNLWDRGHRYGYTF
TRBJ1-2 | TRBV7-2 | NA | NA | TGTGCCAGCAGTCGTAACCAGGAGGCTGGCTATGGCTACACCTTC | CASSRNQEAGYGYTF
TRBJ1-6 | TRBV3-1/TRBV3-2 | NA | NA | TGTGCCAGCAGCCAAGTTCAGGCGAGCTCACCCCTCCACTTT | CASSQVQASSPLHF
TRBJ2-1 | TRBV2 | TRBD1 | NA | TGTGCCAGCAGACCGGGACAGGGTTTAGGTGAGCAGTTCTTC | CASRPGQGLGEQFF